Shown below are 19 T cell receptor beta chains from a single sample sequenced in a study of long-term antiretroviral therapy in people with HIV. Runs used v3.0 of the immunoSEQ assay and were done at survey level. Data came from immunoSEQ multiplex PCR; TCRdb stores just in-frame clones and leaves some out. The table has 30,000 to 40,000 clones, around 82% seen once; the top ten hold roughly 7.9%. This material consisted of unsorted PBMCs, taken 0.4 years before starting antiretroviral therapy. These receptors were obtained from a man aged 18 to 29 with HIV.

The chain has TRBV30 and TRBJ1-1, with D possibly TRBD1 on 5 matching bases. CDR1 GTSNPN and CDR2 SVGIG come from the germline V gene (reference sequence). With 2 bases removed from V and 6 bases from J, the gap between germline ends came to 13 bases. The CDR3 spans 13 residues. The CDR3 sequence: CAWSPGAEAEAFF. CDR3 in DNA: TGTGCCTGGAGTCCCGGGGCTGAGGCTGAAGCTTTCTTT.

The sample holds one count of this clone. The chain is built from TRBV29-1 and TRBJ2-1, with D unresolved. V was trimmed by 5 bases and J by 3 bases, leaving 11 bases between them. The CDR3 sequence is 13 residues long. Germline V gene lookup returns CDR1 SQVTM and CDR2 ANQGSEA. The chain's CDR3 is CSVSADHYNEQFF. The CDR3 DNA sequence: TGCAGCGTTAGTGCAGACCACTACAATGAGCAGTTCTTC.

Here the CDR3 reads CARSGGQGVLNEQYF. The CDR3 DNA sequence: TGTGCCAGAAGCGGGGGACAGGGGGTTCTAAACGAGCAGTACTTC. This chain joins TRBV5-3 and TRBJ2-7; 11 nucleotides agree with TRBD1. TRBV5-3 is an ORF for which the function is uncertain. V lost 4 bases, J lost 5 bases, and 8 bases stayed unmatched. This CDR3 contains 15 residues.

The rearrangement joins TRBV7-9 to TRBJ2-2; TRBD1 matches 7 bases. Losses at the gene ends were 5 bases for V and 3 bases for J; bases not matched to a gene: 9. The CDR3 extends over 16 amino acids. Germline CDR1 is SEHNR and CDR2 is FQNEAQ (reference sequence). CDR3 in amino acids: CASSPQGESYTGELFF. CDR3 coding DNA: TGTGCCAGCAGCCCCCAGGGGGAATCGTACACCGGGGAGCTGTTTTTT.

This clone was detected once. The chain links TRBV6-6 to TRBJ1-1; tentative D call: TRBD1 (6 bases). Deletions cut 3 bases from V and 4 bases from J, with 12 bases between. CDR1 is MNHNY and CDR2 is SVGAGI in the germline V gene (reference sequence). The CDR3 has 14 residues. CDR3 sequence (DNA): TGTGCCAGCAGTTATACCGTAGGGGGCACTGAAGCTTTCTTT. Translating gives CASSYTVGGTEAFF.

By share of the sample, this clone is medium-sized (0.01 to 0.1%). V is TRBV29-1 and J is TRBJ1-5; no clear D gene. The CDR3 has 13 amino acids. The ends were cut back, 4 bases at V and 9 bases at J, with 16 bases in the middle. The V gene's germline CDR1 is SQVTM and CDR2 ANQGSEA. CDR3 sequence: CSVVVGSAGPQHF. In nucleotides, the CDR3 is TGCAGCGTTGTAGTCGGAAGCGCAGGGCCCCAGCATTTT. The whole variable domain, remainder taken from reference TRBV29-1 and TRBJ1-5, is SAVISQKPSRDICQRGTSLTIQCQVDSQVTMMFWYRQQPGQSLTLIATANQGSEATYESGFVIDKFPISRPNLTFSTLTVSNMSPEDSSIYLCSVVVGSAGPQHFGDGTRLSIL.

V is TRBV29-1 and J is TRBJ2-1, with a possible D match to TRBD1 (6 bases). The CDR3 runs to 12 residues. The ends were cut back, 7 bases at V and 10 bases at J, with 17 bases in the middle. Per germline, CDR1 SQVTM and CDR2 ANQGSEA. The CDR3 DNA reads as TGCAGCGCGCCGTCTCCACAGGGAGAGCAGTTCTTC. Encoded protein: CSAPSPQGEQFF.

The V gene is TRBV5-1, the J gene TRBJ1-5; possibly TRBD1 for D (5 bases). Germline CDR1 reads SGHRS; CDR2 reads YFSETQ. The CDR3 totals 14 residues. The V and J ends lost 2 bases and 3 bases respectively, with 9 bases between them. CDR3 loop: CASSFGGVNQPQHF. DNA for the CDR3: TGCGCCAGCAGCTTTGGGGGGGTCAATCAGCCCCAGCATTTT.

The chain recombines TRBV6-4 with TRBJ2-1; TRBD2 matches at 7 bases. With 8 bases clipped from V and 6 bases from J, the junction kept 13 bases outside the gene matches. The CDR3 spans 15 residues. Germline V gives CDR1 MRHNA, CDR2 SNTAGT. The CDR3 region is CASSRLSGTANEQFF. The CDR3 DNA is TGTGCCAGCTCGAGGCTAAGCGGGACGGCCAATGAGCAGTTCTTC.

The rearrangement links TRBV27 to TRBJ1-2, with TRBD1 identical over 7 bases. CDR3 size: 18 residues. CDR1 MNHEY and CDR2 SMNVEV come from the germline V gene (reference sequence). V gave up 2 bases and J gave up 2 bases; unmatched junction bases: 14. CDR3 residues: CASSLVPLTGRGNYGYTF. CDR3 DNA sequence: TGTGCCAGCAGTTTAGTCCCTTTGACAGGGAGGGGAAACTATGGCTACACCTTC.

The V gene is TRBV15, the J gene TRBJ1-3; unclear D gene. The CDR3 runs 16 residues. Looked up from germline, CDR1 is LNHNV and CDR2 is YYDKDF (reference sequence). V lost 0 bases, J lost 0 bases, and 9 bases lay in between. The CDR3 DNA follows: TGTGCCACCAGCAGAGATCAGGAGATCTCTGGAAACACCATATATTTT. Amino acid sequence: CATSRDQEISGNTIYF. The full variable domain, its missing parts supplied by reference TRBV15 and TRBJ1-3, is DAMVIQNPRYQVTQFGKPVTLSCSQTLNHNVMYWYQQKSSQAPKLLFHYYDKDFNNEADTPDNFQSRRPNTSFCFLDIRSPGLGDTAMYLCATSRDQEISGNTIYFGEGSWLTVV.

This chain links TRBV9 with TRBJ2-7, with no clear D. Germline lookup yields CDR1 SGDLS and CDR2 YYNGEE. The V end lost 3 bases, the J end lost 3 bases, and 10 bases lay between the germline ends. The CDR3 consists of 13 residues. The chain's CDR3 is CASSGDNLYEQYF. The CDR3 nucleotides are TGTGCCAGCAGCGGAGACAATCTCTACGAGCAGTACTTC.

In nucleotides, the CDR3 is TGTGCCAGCAGCTCCCCCAACAGCGGGAGGATCTACAATGAGCAGTTCTTC. Translated: CASSSPNSGRIYNEQFF. The chain combines TRBV5-4 with TRBJ2-1, with 9 bases matching TRBD2. The CDR3 is 17 amino acids. With 3 bases clipped from V and 3 bases from J, the junction kept 10 bases outside the gene matches. Germline V gene sequence: CDR1 SGHNT, CDR2 YYREEE (reference sequence).

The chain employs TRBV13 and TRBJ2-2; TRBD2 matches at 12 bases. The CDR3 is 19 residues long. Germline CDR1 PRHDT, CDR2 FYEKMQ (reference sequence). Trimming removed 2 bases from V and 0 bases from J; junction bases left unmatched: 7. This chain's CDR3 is CASSLLAGGPLANTGELFF. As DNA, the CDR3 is TGTGCCAGCAGCTTACTAGCGGGAGGGCCTCTGGCGAACACCGGGGAGCTGTTTTTT.

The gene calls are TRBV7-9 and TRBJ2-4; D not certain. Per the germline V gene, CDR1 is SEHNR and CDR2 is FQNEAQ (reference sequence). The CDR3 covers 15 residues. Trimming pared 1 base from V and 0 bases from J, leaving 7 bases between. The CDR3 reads CASSLEGIAKNIQYF. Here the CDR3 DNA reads TGTGCCAGCAGCTTAGAAGGGATAGCCAAAAACATTCAGTACTTC.

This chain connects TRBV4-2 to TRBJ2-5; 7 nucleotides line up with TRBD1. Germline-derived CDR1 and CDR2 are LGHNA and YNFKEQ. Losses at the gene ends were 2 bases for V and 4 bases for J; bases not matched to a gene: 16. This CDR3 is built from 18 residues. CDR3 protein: CASSQSAGAGGRGETQYF. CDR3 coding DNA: TGTGCCAGCAGCCAATCCGCCGGGGCAGGGGGAAGGGGAGAGACCCAGTACTTC.

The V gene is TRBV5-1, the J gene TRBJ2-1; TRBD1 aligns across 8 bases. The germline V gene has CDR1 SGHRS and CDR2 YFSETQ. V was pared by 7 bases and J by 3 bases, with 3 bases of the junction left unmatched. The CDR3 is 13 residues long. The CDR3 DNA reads TGCGCCAGCGATGGACAGGGCTACAATGAGCAGTTCTTC. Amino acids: CASDGQGYNEQFF.

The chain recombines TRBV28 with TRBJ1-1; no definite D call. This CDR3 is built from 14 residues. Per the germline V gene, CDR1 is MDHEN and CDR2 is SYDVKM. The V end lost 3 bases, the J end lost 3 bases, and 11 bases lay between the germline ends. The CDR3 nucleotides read TGTGCCAGCAGTTTGTGGGGTAGCGACACTGAAGCTTTCTTT. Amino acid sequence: CASSLWGSDTEAFF. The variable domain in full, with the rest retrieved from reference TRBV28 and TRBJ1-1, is DVKVTQSSRYLVKRTGEKVFLECVQDMDHENMFWYRQDPGLGLRLIYFSYDVKMKEKGDIPEGYSVSREKKERFSLILESASTNQTSMYLCASSLWGSDTEAFFGQGTRLTVV.

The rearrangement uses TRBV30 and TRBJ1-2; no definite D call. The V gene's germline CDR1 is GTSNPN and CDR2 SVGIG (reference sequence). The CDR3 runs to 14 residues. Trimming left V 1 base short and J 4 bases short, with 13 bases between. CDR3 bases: TGTGCCTGGAGTGAGTACAGTGGAGCCTATGGCTACACCTTC. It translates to CAWSEYSGAYGYTF.